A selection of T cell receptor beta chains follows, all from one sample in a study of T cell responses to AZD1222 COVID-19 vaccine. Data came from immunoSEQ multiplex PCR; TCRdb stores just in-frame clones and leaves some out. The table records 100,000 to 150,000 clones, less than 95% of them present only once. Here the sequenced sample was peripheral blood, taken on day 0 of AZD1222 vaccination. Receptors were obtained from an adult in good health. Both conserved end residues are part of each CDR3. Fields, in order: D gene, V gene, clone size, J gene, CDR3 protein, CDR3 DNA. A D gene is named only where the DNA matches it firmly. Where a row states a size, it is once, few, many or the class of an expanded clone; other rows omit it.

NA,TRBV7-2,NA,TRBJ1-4,CASSKDGGLPNEKLFF,TGTGCCAGCAGCAAAGATGGGGGGCTCCCTAATGAAAAACTGTTTTTT
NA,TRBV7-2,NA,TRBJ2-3,CASSRDWGTDTQYF,TGTGCCAGCAGCCGGGACTGGGGGACAGATACGCAGTATTTT
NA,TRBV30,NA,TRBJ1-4,CACQGTGEKLFF,TGTGCCTGTCAGGGGACCGGCGAAAAACTGTTTTTT
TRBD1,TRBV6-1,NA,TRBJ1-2,CASSESPGGFNYGYTF,TGTGCCAGCAGTGAATCTCCAGGGGGATTTAACTATGGCTACACCTTC
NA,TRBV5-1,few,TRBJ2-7,CASSLGWDSRGSSYEQYF,TGCGCCAGCAGCTTGGGGTGGGATAGCAGGGGTTCCTCCTACGAGCAGTACTTC
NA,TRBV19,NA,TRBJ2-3,CASKSGFTDTQYF,TGTGCCAGTAAGTCGGGGTTCACAGATACGCAGTATTTT
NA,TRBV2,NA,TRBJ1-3,CASSEGSSGNTIYF,TGTGCCAGCAGTGAGGGGAGCTCTGGAAACACCATATATTTT
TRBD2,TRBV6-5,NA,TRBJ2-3,CASGEGGDTQYF,TGTGCCAGCGGGGAGGGAGGAGATACGCAGTATTTT
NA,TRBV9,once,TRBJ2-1,CASSVTGGSSYNEQFF,TGTGCCAGCAGCGTAACTGGCGGTAGCTCCTACAATGAGCAGTTCTTC
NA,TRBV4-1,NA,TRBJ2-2,CASSPPTRGTGELFF,TGCGCCAGCAGCCCACCTACTAGGGGTACCGGGGAGCTGTTTTTT